The rows below give T cell receptor beta chains drawn from one sample of a study of blood T cell repertoires in COVID-19. The protocol was immunoSEQ multiplex PCR, while the TCRdb copy is restricted to in-frame clones and leaves out a portion. Seen here are about 220,000 clones, 84% observed once, and the top ten hold 9.7%. The sample comprised peripheral blood. The receptors shown here come from a man aged 45-65 years with active or convalescent COVID-19. Each CDR3 is given with its conserved first and last residue. Fields, in order: V gene, CDR3 protein.

>TRBV7-9
CASSLGGLRLGYTF
>TRBV2
CASSRGQTYGYTF
>TRBV18
CASSPPGTGGEKLFF
>TRBV23-1
CASIPPPTDRANNSPLHF
>TRBV7-2
CASSHPGLAVIGELFF
>TRBV4-3
CASSQERGLYGLNTEAFF
>TRBV6-6
CASSPQRTSGGSDTQYF
>TRBV18
CASSPPGAKGETQYF
>TRBV9
CASSVGENTEAFF
>TRBV7-9
CASSFLAGGRSEQFF
>TRBV5-5
CASSSGFEYGYTF
>TRBV29-1
CSVRDRVGSPLHF
>TRBV29-1
CSALAGGRTDTQYF
>TRBV7-2
CASSFRESGGAYEQFF
>TRBV7-2
CASSSWTGINYGYTF
>TRBV7-3
CASSPLGGGGSYNEQFF
>TRBV19
CASSIRGVEKLFF
>TRBV2
CASSAPAGEGDTQYF
>TRBV18
CASSPQRDTQETQYF
>TRBV28
CASSLAGTGGVLTF
>TRBV25-1
CASSEGRDTGAKNIQYF
>TRBV28
CASSLGQGLYEQYF
>TRBV3-1/TRBV3-2
CASSYASGGAGKNIQYF
>TRBV11-1
CASSFAGSEGYTF
>TRBV9
CASSGSGSQNGYTF
>TRBV29-1
CSVVSGGNEQFF
>TRBV5-4
CASSSYDRGSGNTIYF
>TRBV5-1
CASSVDRPSGANVLTF
>TRBV27
CASSLEGDTYEQYF
>TRBV4-3
CASSQEAGTGANVLTF
>TRBV28
CASISIPGYSGNTIYF